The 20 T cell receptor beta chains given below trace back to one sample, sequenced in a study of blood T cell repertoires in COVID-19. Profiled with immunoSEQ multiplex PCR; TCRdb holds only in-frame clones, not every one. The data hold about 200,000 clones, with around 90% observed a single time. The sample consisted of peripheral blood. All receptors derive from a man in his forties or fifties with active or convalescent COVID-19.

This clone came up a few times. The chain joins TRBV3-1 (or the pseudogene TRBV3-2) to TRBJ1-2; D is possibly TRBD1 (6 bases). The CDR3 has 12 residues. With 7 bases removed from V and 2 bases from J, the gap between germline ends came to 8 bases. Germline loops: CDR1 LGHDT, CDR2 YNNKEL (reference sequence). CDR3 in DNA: TGTGCCAGCACTCAGGGGAACTATGGCTACACCTTC. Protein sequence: CASTQGNYGYTF.

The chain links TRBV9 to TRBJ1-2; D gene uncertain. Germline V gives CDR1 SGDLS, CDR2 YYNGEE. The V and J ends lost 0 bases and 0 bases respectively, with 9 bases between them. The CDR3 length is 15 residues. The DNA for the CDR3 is TGTGCCAGCAGCGTAGGTGGCAATGCTAACTATGGCTACACCTTC. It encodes CASSVGGNANYGYTF.

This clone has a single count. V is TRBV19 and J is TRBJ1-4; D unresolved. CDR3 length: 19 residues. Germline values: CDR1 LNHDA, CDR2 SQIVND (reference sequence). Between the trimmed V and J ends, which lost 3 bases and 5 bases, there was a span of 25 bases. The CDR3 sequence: CASSILSYRWRPGNEKLFF. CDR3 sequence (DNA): TGTGCCAGTAGTATCTTGTCTTATCGGTGGAGACCGGGGAATGAAAAACTGTTTTTT.

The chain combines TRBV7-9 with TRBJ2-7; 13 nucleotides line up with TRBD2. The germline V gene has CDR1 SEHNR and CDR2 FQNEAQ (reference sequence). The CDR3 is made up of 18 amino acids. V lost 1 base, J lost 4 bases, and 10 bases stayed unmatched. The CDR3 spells CASSLGRGLAGARYEQYF. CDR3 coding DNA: TGTGCCAGCAGCTTAGGACGCGGACTAGCGGGAGCCCGGTACGAGCAGTACTTC.

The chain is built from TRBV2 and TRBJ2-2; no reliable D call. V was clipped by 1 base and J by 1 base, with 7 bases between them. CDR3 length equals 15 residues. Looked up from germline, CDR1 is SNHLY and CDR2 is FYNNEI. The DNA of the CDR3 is TGTGCCAGCAGTGAAGATTACGGGAACACCGGGGAGCTGTTTTTT. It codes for CASSEDYGNTGELFF. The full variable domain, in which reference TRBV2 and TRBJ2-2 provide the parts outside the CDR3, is EPEVTQTPSHQVTQMGQEVILRCVPISNHLYFYWYRQILGQKVEFLVSFYNNEISEKSEIFDDQFSVERPDGSNFTLKIRSTKLEDSAMYFCASSEDYGNTGELFFGEGSRLTVL.

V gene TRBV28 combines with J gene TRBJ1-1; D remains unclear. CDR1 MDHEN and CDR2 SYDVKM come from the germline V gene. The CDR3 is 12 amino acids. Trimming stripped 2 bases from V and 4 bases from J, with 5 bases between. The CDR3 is CASSLSTTEAFF. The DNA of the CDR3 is TGTGCCAGCAGTTTAAGCACCACTGAAGCTTTCTTT.

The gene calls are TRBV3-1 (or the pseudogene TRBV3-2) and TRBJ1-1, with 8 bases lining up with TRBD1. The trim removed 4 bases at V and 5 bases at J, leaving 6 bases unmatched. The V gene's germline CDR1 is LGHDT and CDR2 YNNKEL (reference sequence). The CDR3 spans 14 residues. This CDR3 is CASSPRTGRTEAFF. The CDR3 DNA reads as TGTGCCAGCAGCCCGAGGACAGGGAGGACTGAAGCTTTCTTT.

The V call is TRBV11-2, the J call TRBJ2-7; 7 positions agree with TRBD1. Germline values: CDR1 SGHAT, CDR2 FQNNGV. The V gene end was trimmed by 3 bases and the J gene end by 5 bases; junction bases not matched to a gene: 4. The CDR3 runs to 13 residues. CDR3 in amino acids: CASSFYRGDEQYF. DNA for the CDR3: TGTGCCAGCAGCTTTTACAGGGGTGACGAGCAGTACTTC.

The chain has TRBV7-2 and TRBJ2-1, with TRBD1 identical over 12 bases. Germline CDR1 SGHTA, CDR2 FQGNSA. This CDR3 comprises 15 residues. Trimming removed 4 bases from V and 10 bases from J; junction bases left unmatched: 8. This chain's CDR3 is CASSSRGQGAREQFF. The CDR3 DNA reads TGTGCCAGCAGCTCCCGGGGACAGGGGGCGCGGGAGCAGTTCTTC.

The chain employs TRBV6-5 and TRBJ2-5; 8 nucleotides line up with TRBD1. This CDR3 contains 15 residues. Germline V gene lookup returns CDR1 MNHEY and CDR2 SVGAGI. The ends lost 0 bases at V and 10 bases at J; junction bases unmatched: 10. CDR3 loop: CASSYSPGGPLGQYF. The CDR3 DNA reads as TGTGCCAGCAGTTACTCGCCAGGGGGCCCTTTAGGCCAGTACTTC.

CDR3 in DNA: TGTGCCATCAGTGGGACAGGGGATGGGTACGAGCAGTACTTC. Amino acids: CAISGTGDGYEQYF. The J gene is TRBJ2-7, the V gene TRBV10-3, with 9 nucleotides matching TRBD1. There are 14 residues in the CDR3. Per the germline V gene, CDR1 is ENHRY and CDR2 is SYGVKD. The V gene end was trimmed by 4 bases and the J gene end by 4 bases; junction bases not matched to a gene: 5.

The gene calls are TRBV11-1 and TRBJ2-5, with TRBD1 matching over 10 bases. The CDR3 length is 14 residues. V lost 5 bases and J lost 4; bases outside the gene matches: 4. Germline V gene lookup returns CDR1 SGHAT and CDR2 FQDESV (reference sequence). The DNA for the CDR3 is TGTGCCAGCAGCCCCAGGACAGGGGGAGAGACCCAGTACTTC. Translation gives CASSPRTGGETQYF.

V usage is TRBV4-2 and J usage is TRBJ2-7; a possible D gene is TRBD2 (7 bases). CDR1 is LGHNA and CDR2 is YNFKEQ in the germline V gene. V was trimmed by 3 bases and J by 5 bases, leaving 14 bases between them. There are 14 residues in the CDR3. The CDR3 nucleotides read TGTGCCAGCAGCCAGAGGGGGGGGCGCCACGAGCAGTACTTC. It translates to CASSQRGGRHEQYF.

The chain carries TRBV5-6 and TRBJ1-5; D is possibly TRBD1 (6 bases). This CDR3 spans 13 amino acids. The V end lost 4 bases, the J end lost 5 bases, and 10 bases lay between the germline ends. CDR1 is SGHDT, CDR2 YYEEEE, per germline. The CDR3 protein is CASSKYRDQPQHF. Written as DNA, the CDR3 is TGTGCCAGCAGCAAATACAGGGATCAGCCCCAGCATTTT.

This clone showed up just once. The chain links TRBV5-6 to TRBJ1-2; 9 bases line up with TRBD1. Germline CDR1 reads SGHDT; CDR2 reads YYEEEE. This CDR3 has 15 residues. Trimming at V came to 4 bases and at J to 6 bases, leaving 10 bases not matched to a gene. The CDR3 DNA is TGTGCCAGCAGCCTACTTCTGGGACAGGGAAATGGCTACACCTTC. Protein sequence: CASSLLLGQGNGYTF.

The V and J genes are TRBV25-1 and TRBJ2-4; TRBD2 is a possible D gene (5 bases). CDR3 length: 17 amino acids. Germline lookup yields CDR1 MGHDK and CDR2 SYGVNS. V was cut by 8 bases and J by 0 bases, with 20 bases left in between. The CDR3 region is CASPSRGFPLAKNIQYF. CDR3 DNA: TGTGCCAGCCCAAGCAGAGGGTTCCCTTTAGCCAAAAACATTCAGTACTTC.

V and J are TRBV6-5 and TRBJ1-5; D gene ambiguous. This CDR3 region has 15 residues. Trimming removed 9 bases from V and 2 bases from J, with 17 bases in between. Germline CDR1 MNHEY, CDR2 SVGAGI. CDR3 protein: CASWQATSGNQPQHF. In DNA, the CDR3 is TGTGCCAGTTGGCAGGCTACTAGTGGCAATCAGCCCCAGCATTTT.

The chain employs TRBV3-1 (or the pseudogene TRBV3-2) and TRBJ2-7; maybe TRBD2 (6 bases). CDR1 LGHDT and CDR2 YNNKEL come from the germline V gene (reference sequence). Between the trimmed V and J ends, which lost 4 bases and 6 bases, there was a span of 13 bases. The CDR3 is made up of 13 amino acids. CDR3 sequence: CASSPDGRGEQYF. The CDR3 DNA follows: TGTGCCAGCAGCCCGGACGGGAGAGGCGAGCAGTACTTC.

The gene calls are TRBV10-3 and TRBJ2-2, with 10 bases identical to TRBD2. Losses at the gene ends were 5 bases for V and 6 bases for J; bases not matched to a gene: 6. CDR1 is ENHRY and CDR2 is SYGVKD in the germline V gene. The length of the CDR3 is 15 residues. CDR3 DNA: TGTGCCATCAGTAAGCGGGAGGGCCTTTCCGGGGAGCTGTTTTTT. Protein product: CAISKREGLSGELFF.

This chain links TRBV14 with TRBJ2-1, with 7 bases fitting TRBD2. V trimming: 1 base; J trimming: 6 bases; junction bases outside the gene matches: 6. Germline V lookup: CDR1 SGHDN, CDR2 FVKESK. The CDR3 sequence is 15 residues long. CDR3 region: CASSQGLGRGNEQFF. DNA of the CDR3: TGTGCCAGCAGCCAAGGGCTAGGGAGGGGCAATGAGCAGTTCTTC.